Listed here are 29 T cell receptor beta chains from one sample, sequenced in a study of blood T cell repertoires in COVID-19. Generated by immunoSEQ multiplex PCR, the TCRdb table keeps only in-frame clones and is missing some. The data show around 450,000 clones, 75% to 90% seen once. The sequenced material came from peripheral blood. These receptor sequences come from a woman in her twenties or thirties with acute or convalescent COVID-19.

The chain has TRBV2 and TRBJ1-5; D call uncertain. Germline V gene lookup returns CDR1 SNHLY and CDR2 FYNNEI. CDR3 length equals 16 residues. Trimming pared 6 bases from V and 9 bases from J, leaving 24 bases between. The CDR3 region has the DNA TGTGCCAGCAGGGGGAGTGTTTCGGACCTTAGAGCGCCCCAGCATTTT. It translates to CASRGSVSDLRAPQHF.

This clone was recorded only once. V is TRBV6-5 and J is TRBJ1-1, with D unresolved. In germline, CDR1 is MNHEY, CDR2 SVGAGI. There are 13 residues in the CDR3. V lost 1 base and J lost 2, with 5 bases in between. CDR3 residues: CASSYWANTEAFF. CDR3 in DNA: TGTGCCAGCAGTTACTGGGCAAACACTGAAGCTTTCTTT.

The chain combines TRBV6-6 with TRBJ2-7, with no clear D. This CDR3 spans 13 amino acids. V was cut by 5 bases and J by 3 bases, with 11 bases left in between. The germline V gene encodes CDR1 MNHNY and CDR2 SVGAGI (reference sequence). The CDR3 loop reads CASSPFLSYEQYF. The CDR3 DNA reads as TGTGCCAGCAGTCCCTTTCTTAGCTACGAGCAGTACTTC.

This chain connects TRBV2 to TRBJ1-5, with 10 bases lining up with TRBD1. The CDR3 runs to 15 residues. V dropped 7 bases and J dropped 5; count of bases not matched to a gene: 8. Germline loops: CDR1 SNHLY, CDR2 FYNNEI. The CDR3 region is CASTSVGTGDQPQHF. The CDR3 region has the DNA TGTGCCAGCACATCCGTGGGGACAGGGGATCAGCCCCAGCATTTT.

CDR3 coding DNA: TGTGCCAGCAGTTACTCGGGCTATCAGCCCCAGCATTTT. This sequence encodes CASSYSGYQPQHF. The rearrangement uses TRBV6-2 or TRBV6-3 and TRBJ1-5; D ambiguous. V was pared by 0 bases and J by 5 bases, with 5 bases between. CDR3 length: 13 amino acids. Germline V gives CDR1 MNHEY, CDR2 SVGEGT.

The genes are TRBV30 and TRBJ1-4, with D maybe TRBD1 (5 bases). The CDR3 runs to 15 residues. V was trimmed by 0 bases and J by 0 bases, leaving 8 bases between them. Looked up from germline, CDR1 is GTSNPN and CDR2 is SVGIG (reference sequence). This CDR3 is CAWSVRGTTNEKLFF. The CDR3 DNA reads as TGTGCCTGGAGTGTAAGGGGAACAACTAATGAAAAACTGTTTTTT.

The chain has TRBV2 and TRBJ2-2; D uncertain. The CDR3 covers 14 residues. CDR1 and CDR2 from the germline V gene are SNHLY and FYNNEI. Between the trimmed V and J ends, which lost 5 bases and 2 bases, there was a span of 9 bases. As DNA, the CDR3 is TGTGCCAGCAGTTCCAGAATAAACACCGGGGAGCTGTTTTTT. It specifies CASSSRINTGELFF. Combining the CDR3 with reference TRBV2 and TRBJ2-2 gives the whole variable domain EPEVTQTPSHQVTQMGQEVILRCVPISNHLYFYWYRQILGQKVEFLVSFYNNEISEKSEIFDDQFSVERPDGSNFTLKIRSTKLEDSAMYFCASSSRINTGELFFGEGSRLTVL.

V is TRBV10-1 and J is TRBJ2-1; TRBD1 agrees at 9 bases. V lost 6 bases to trimming and J lost 8 bases; unmatched junction nucleotides: 14. The germline gives CDR1 WNHNN, CDR2 SYGVQD (reference sequence). The CDR3 is 16 amino acids. CDR3 loop: CASRIPGTGPSHEQFF. DNA of the CDR3: TGCGCCAGCAGGATACCCGGGACAGGGCCCAGTCATGAGCAGTTCTTC.

The chain combines TRBV5-1 with TRBJ1-2; TRBD1 matches at 7 bases. V was pared by 3 bases and J by 8 bases, with 13 bases of the junction left unmatched. The CDR3 runs to 15 residues. Per the germline V gene, CDR1 is SGHRS and CDR2 is YFSETQ. The CDR3 region has the DNA TGCGCCAGCAGCTCCCCCGACAGGGAAAAGGCGGGCTACACCTTC. Translated: CASSSPDREKAGYTF.

V and J are TRBV7-9 and TRBJ2-7; D perhaps matches TRBD2 (6 bases). The CDR3 covers 14 residues. Trimming took 4 bases from V and 4 from J, leaving 14 bases between them. Germline assignment: CDR1 SEHNR and CDR2 FQNEAQ (reference sequence). CDR3 nucleotide sequence: TGTGCCAGCAGCTCCACGGGCCGGGGGTACGAGCAGTACTTC. Encoded protein: CASSSTGRGYEQYF.

The chain couples TRBV5-1 to TRBJ2-7, with TRBD1 identical over 7 bases. There are 16 residues in the CDR3. The V gene end was trimmed by 0 bases and the J gene end by 3 bases; junction bases not matched to a gene: 9. From germline, CDR1 is SGHRS and CDR2 YFSETQ. CDR3 in DNA: TGCGCCAGCAGCTTGGACTTTAGGGACAGTGGCTACGAGCAGTACTTC. Amino acids: CASSLDFRDSGYEQYF.

This chain connects TRBV4-1 to TRBJ2-7, with D possibly matching TRBD1 (5 bases). Trimming left V 1 base short and J 0 bases short, with 10 bases between. In germline, CDR1 is MGHRA, CDR2 YSYEKL. This CDR3 spans 15 amino acids. As DNA, the CDR3 is TGCGCCAGCAGCCAAGTTAACAGGCCCTCCTACGAGCAGTACTTC. Protein: CASSQVNRPSYEQYF.

On this clone: Other DNA sequences from this sample encode an identical CDR3 as well. This chain links TRBV5-1 with TRBJ2-1; TRBD1 is a possible D gene (6 bases). Germline V gene sequence: CDR1 SGHRS, CDR2 YFSETQ. V was pared by 1 base and J by 2 bases, with 10 bases between. The CDR3 consists of 15 residues. CDR3 amino acids: CASSLRQGTYNEQFF. CDR3 nucleotides: TGCGCCAGCAGCTTGAGGCAGGGGACCTACAATGAGCAGTTCTTC.

The CDR3 protein is CASSQRTGDEQFF. CDR3 nucleotide sequence: TGTGCCAGCAGCCAACGTACGGGGGATGAGCAGTTCTTC. This sequence joins TRBV4-2 and TRBJ2-1, with D perhaps TRBD2 (6 bases). Trimming removed 2 bases at V and 8 bases at J, with 10 bases between. This CDR3 is 13 amino acids long. Germline values: CDR1 LGHNA, CDR2 YNFKEQ.

The CDR3 DNA follows: TGTGCCAGCAGCTCCGGGACTAGGACACACAATGAGCAGTTCTTC. Amino acids: CASSSGTRTHNEQFF. This chain uses TRBV6-6 with TRBJ2-1; 8 nucleotides align to TRBD2. J gave up 5 bases and V 6 bases, and 9 bases lay outside the gene matches. Per germline, CDR1 MNHNY and CDR2 SVGAGI (reference sequence). The CDR3 is 15 residues long.

The chain combines TRBV2 with TRBJ1-1; TRBD1 agrees at 9 bases. The junction had 9 bases not matched to a gene; V was cut back by 7 bases and J by 3 bases. The CDR3 is 15 amino acids. CDR1 SNHLY and CDR2 FYNNEI come from the germline V gene. The CDR3 DNA is TGTGCCAGCATGGGGGACAGGGATCGAGACACTGAAGCTTTCTTT. It encodes CASMGDRDRDTEAFF.

This clone was detected once. The chain carries TRBV4-1 and TRBJ1-6; possibly TRBD1 for D (6 bases). In germline, CDR1 is MGHRA, CDR2 YSYEKL. The CDR3 covers 15 residues. Trimming pared 2 bases from V and 9 bases from J, leaving 14 bases between. The CDR3 region is CASSQTQGFGSPLHF. The CDR3 DNA reads as TGCGCCAGCAGCCAAACACAGGGATTCGGTTCACCCCTCCACTTT.

This clone was recorded once. The J gene is TRBJ1-2, the V gene TRBV30; 9 bases are a match to TRBD1. Germline assignment: CDR1 GTSNPN and CDR2 SVGIG (reference sequence). The length of the CDR3 is 17 residues. The V and J ends lost 2 bases and 6 bases, in that order; junction bases with no gene match: 16. In nucleotides, the CDR3 is TGTGCCTGGAGTCTCCCCCCGGGACAGGGTCTCTCTCATGGCTACACCTTC. It translates to CAWSLPPGQGLSHGYTF.

V and J are TRBV5-5 and TRBJ1-1; TRBD1 agrees at 7 bases. Germline CDR1 reads SGHKS; CDR2 reads YYEKEE (reference sequence). V lost 5 bases and J lost 7; bases outside the gene matches: 17. CDR3 length: 16 amino acids. CDR3 sequence (DNA): TGTGCCAGCAGTTCCGAAGAGACCGGGACAGTTGATGAAGCTTTCTTT. It yields the protein CASSSEETGTVDEAFF.

The chain employs TRBV5-1 and TRBJ1-1; 9 bases line up with TRBD1. Germline CDR1 SGHRS, CDR2 YFSETQ. The trim removed 3 bases at V and 6 bases at J, leaving 12 bases unmatched. The CDR3 runs 16 residues. CDR3 loop: CASSWRDRVMPSEAFF. In nucleotides, the CDR3 is TGCGCCAGCAGCTGGAGGGACAGGGTAATGCCCTCTGAAGCTTTCTTT.

The V call is TRBV7-2, the J call TRBJ2-2; 9 bases agree with TRBD2. This CDR3 spans 16 amino acids. Germline V gene sequence: CDR1 SGHTA, CDR2 FQGNSA. Trimming removed 2 bases from V and 0 bases from J; junction bases left unmatched: 1. CDR3 nucleotide sequence: TGTGCCAGCAGCTTATCTAGCGGGGCGAACACCGGGGAGCTGTTTTTT. Amino acids: CASSLSSGANTGELFF.

In regard to this clone: This sample also contains other DNA sequences that code for the same CDR3. The V call is TRBV12-3 or TRBV12-4, the J call TRBJ2-3; D not certain. The CDR3 spans 12 residues. Trimming took 6 bases from V and 2 from J, leaving 6 bases between them. The CDR3 loop reads CASSPNTDTQYF. CDR3 nucleotide sequence: TGTGCCAGCAGCCCAAACACAGATACGCAGTATTTT.

The V gene is TRBV3-1 (or the pseudogene TRBV3-2), the J gene TRBJ2-5; D might be TRBD1 (6 bases). The V and J ends lost 4 bases and 1 base respectively, with 16 bases between them. CDR1 and CDR2 (germline): LGHDT, YNNKEL (reference sequence). The CDR3 spans 16 residues. The CDR3 is CASSPPHRDIQETQYF. DNA for the CDR3: TGTGCCAGCAGCCCTCCTCACCGGGACATCCAAGAGACCCAGTACTTC.

V gene TRBV13 combines with J gene TRBJ2-7; 7 bases agree with TRBD2. V lost 5 bases and J lost 5; bases outside the gene matches: 18. The V gene's germline CDR1 is PRHDT and CDR2 FYEKMQ (reference sequence). The CDR3 loop spans 17 amino acids. This chain's CDR3 is CASSPARGRGVDNEQYF. In DNA, the CDR3 is TGTGCCAGCAGCCCAGCCCGCGGTCGGGGGGTTGACAACGAGCAGTACTTC.

This clone was picked up a small number of times. The chain carries TRBV5-1 and TRBJ2-1; TRBD2 matches at 9 bases. CDR1 is SGHRS, CDR2 YFSETQ, per germline. Germline trimming cut 1 base from V and 6 bases from J; bases unmatched to any gene: 5. This CDR3 is 15 amino acids long. The CDR3 is CASSLIAGESNEQFF. In DNA, the CDR3 is TGCGCCAGCAGCTTGATAGCGGGGGAAAGCAATGAGCAGTTCTTC.

The chain recombines TRBV11-2 with TRBJ2-1; D may be TRBD2 (7 bases). CDR1 is SGHAT, CDR2 FQNNGV, per germline. V was trimmed by 0 bases and J by 3 bases, leaving 15 bases between them. The CDR3 length is 17 residues. CDR3 sequence (DNA): TGTGCCAGCAGCTTAGAAGTGGCGGGGGCCTTCTACAATGAGCAGTTCTTC. Its translation is CASSLEVAGAFYNEQFF. The variable domain in full, completed from reference TRBV11-2 and TRBJ2-1, reads EAGVAQSPRYKIIEKRQSVAFWCNPISGHATLYWYQQILGQGPKLLIQFQNNGVVDDSQLPKDRFSAERLKGVDSTLKIQPAKLEDSAVYLCASSLEVAGAFYNEQFFGPGTRLTVL.

The V gene is TRBV18, the J gene TRBJ2-7; the D gene is possibly TRBD2 (6 bases). This CDR3 contains 11 residues. The germline V gene has CDR1 KGHSH and CDR2 LQKENI. V shed 6 bases and J shed 7 bases, with 10 bases lying between them. The CDR3 spells CASSSGGEQYF. CDR3 sequence (DNA): TGTGCCAGCTCTTCAGGAGGGGAGCAGTACTTC.

This chain connects TRBV10-3 to TRBJ2-1, with 9 bases matching TRBD1. The CDR3 is 15 amino acids. Trimming took 6 bases from V and 0 from J; bases not matched to a gene: 3. Germline lookup yields CDR1 ENHRY and CDR2 SYGVKD. The CDR3 protein is CAISDRGVSYNEQFF. The DNA for the CDR3 is TGTGCCATCAGCGACAGGGGGGTCTCCTACAATGAGCAGTTCTTC.

This clone was detected a few times. The chain uses TRBV4-2 and TRBJ2-1, with 11 bases fitting TRBD2. This CDR3 region has 15 residues. Trimming took 3 bases from V and 11 from J; bases not matched to a gene: 9. CDR1 LGHNA and CDR2 YNFKEQ come from the germline V gene. The CDR3 here is CASSQGTSGLQQQFF. The CDR3 region has the DNA TGTGCCAGCAGCCAGGGGACTAGCGGTCTTCAGCAGCAGTTCTTC.